The 16 T cell receptor beta chains given below trace back to one sample, sequenced in a study of metastatic and nonmetastatic thyroid tumors. Each patient went into thyroid surgery without having received any treatment. With MiXCR, TCRdb reprocessed the PCR reads. The sample has tens of thousands of clones; around 13% are singletons. Sequencing was done on a sample of blood. These receptors all come from a female donor with papillary thyroid cancer or a benign thyroid nodule (not recorded which). Some clones in this sample may be carry-over from other donors' samples.

This clone has at least ten counts. J is TRBJ1-4 and V is TRBV20-1; the D gene is possibly TRBD1 (5 bases). This CDR3 is built from 15 residues. V lost 0 bases and J 3 bases, leaving 11 bases between the germline ends. Germline CDR1 reads DFQATT; CDR2 reads SNEGSKA (reference sequence). Written as DNA, the CDR3 is TGCAGTGCTAGAGATGCCGGGGCCTCTAATGAAAAACTGTTTTTT. Its translation is CSARDAGASNEKLFF.

The CDR3 nucleotides are TGTGCCAGCAGTTTTGGGACTTCTGGAAACACCATATATTTT. Translated: CASSFGTSGNTIYF. The chain recombines TRBV12-3 or TRBV12-4 with TRBJ1-3; weak D call: TRBD1 (5 bases). The V end lost 3 bases, the J end lost 1 base, and 7 bases lay between the germline ends. The CDR3 is made up of 14 amino acids.

Comments on this clone: Just one base apart from a much larger clone, this may be a read error. V and J are TRBV27 and TRBJ1-1; 8 bases agree with TRBD1. Per the germline V gene, CDR1 is MNHEY and CDR2 is SMNVEV (reference sequence). CDR3 length: 12 residues. The CDR3 region has the DNA TGTGCCAGTCTGGACAGGGACACTGAAGCTATCTTT. Translated: CASLDRDTEAIF.

J is TRBJ2-2 and V is TRBV24-1; tentative D call: TRBD1 (5 bases). CDR3 size: 17 residues. Germline-derived CDR1 and CDR2 are KGHDR and SFDVKD. The V end was cut by 4 bases, the J end by 2 bases, with 16 bases between. CDR3 bases: TGTGCCACCAGTGACCACCCGGACCAGGGAAACACCGGGGAGCTGTTTTTT. This translates into CATSDHPDQGNTGELFF.

This clone was counted ten times or more. The CDR3 DNA is TGTGCCAGCAGCTCCGACTACTACGAGCAGTACTTC. Its translation: CASSSDYYEQYF. V usage is TRBV11-2 and J usage is TRBJ2-7; D might be TRBD2 (5 bases). From germline, CDR1 is SGHAT and CDR2 FQNNGV. Trimming removed 4 bases at V and 3 bases at J, with 7 bases between. The CDR3 loop spans 12 amino acids. The full variable domain, completed using reference TRBV11-2 and TRBJ2-7, is EAGVAQSPRYKIIEKRQSVAFWCNPISGHATLYWYQQILGQGPKLLIQFQNNGVVDDSQLPKDRFSAERLKGVDSTLKIQPAKLEDSAVYLCASSSDYYEQYFGPGTRLTVT.

This clone has a handful of counts. CDR3 bases: TGTGCCAGCCGAACTCTGAGGAGGGTAGGGGAGCAGTACTTC. As protein: CASRTLRRVGEQYF. V is TRBV2 and J is TRBJ2-7, with D possibly matching TRBD2 (6 bases). Germline V lookup: CDR1 SNHLY, CDR2 FYNNEI. This CDR3 contains 14 residues. Trimming removed 8 bases at V and 7 bases at J, with 21 bases between.

Ten or more counts support this clone. The chain couples TRBV12-3 or TRBV12-4 to TRBJ2-3, with 7 nucleotides matching TRBD1. Unmatched junction bases numbered 17, after V lost 5 bases and J lost 15 bases. The CDR3 is made up of 14 amino acids. The CDR3 DNA reads as TGTGCCAGCAGTCCCCCCACCGACAGGGCACCCCTTTATTTT. The encoded protein is CASSPPTDRAPLYF.

This clone was counted at least ten times. This rearrangement joins TRBV10-1 to TRBJ1-5; D gene uncertain. The V gene's germline CDR1 is WNHNN and CDR2 SYGVQD (reference sequence). The CDR3 sequence is 14 residues long. Trimming pared 7 bases from V and 1 base from J, leaving 11 bases between. CDR3 DNA sequence: TGCGCCAGCAATCCTGGAGGGAGCAATCAGCCCCAGCATTTT. The encoded protein is CASNPGGSNQPQHF.

Many counts were recorded for this clone. The chain is built from TRBV7-9 and TRBJ2-7; D is unresolved. The CDR3 length is 15 residues. With 1 base removed from V and 5 bases from J, the gap between germline ends came to 15 bases. In germline, CDR1 is SEHNR, CDR2 FQNEAQ (reference sequence). The CDR3 loop is CASSLVSPLGNEQYF. The CDR3 region has the DNA TGTGCCAGCAGCTTAGTCTCACCCCTGGGGAACGAGCAGTACTTC.

This clone occurred a few times. The rearrangement uses TRBV12-3 or TRBV12-4 and TRBJ1-2, with D hard to call. Trimming pared 6 bases from V and 2 bases from J, leaving 10 bases between. The CDR3 contains 13 residues. As DNA, the CDR3 is TGTGCCAGCAGAGCCAGCGTGAACTATGGCTACACCTTC. It translates to CASRASVNYGYTF.

Ten or more counts support this clone. V usage is TRBV28 and J usage is TRBJ2-7, with 14 bases aligning to TRBD2. The CDR3 sequence is 14 residues long. The V gene's germline CDR1 is MDHEN and CDR2 SYDVKM. J gave up 6 bases and V 6 bases, and 4 bases lay outside the gene matches. The CDR3 coding sequence is TGTGCCAGCAGGGGACTAGCGGGAGTGCTCGAGCAGTACTTC. It yields the protein CASRGLAGVLEQYF. The full variable domain, its missing parts supplied by reference TRBV28 and TRBJ2-7, is DVKVTQSSRYLVKRTGEKVFLECVQDMDHENMFWYRQDPGLGLRLIYFSYDVKMKEKGDIPEGYSVSREKKERFSLILESASTNQTSMYLCASRGLAGVLEQYFGPGTRLTVT.

There are many counts of this clone. CDR3 nucleotides: TGTGCCATCAGCTTCCGGGACAGCTATGGCTACACCTTC. It translates to CAISFRDSYGYTF. The V call is TRBV10-3, the J call TRBJ1-2, with 7 nucleotides matching TRBD1. CDR1 is ENHRY, CDR2 SYGVKD, per germline. After removal of 6 bases from V and 4 bases from J, the junction contained 5 bases not matched to a gene. This CDR3 has 13 amino acids.

At least ten counts were recorded for this clone. A read error may produce the germline difference seen at one junction end. The V gene is TRBV28, the J gene TRBJ2-1; D ambiguous. This CDR3 comprises 15 residues. Per germline, CDR1 MDHEN and CDR2 SYDVKM. The CDR3 sequence is CATVTPQSSDNEQFF. CDR3 nucleotides: TGTGCCACCGTGACCCCTCAGAGCTCCGACAATGAGCAGTTCTTC.

There are many counts of this clone. The chain is built from TRBV20-1 and TRBJ2-1; 13 bases line up with TRBD2. J gave up 3 bases and V 5 bases, and 7 bases lay outside the gene matches. Germline values: CDR1 DFQATT, CDR2 SNEGSKA (reference sequence). This CDR3 has 16 amino acids. The CDR3 DNA reads TGCAGTGCTGTTCCGGGACTAGCGGGAAACTACAATGAGCAGTTCTTC. It translates to CSAVPGLAGNYNEQFF.

This clone was found many times. A read error may explain this, as a much larger clone is one base away. The chain joins TRBV12-3 or TRBV12-4 to TRBJ2-3, with D possibly being TRBD1 (6 bases). There are 16 residues in the CDR3. The V end was cut by 2 bases, the J end by 2 bases, with 14 bases between. The CDR3 spells CASSLLIHRATDTQYF. CDR3 in DNA: TGTGCCAGCAGTTTATTGATTCACAGGGCCACAGATACGCAGTATTTT.

This clone has at least ten counts. V usage is TRBV27 and J usage is TRBJ1-2, with D perhaps matching TRBD1 (6 bases). The V and J ends lost 4 bases and 8 bases respectively, with 14 bases between them. The germline V gene has CDR1 MNHEY and CDR2 SMNVEV (reference sequence). The CDR3 runs 13 residues. The CDR3 spells CASSSLQGGGYTF. CDR3 DNA: TGTGCCAGCAGTTCACTACAGGGCGGGGGCTACACCTTC.